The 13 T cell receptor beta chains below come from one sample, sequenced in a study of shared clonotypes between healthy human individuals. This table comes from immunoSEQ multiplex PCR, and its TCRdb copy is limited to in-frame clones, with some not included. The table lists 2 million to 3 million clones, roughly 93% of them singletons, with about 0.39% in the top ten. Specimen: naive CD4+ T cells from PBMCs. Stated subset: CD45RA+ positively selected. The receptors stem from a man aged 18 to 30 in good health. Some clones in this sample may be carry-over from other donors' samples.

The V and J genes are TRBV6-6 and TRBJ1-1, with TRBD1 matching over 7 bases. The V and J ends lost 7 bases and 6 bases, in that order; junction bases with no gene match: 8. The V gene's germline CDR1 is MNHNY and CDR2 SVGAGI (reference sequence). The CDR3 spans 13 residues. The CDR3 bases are TGTGCCAGCATTGCTCTCAGGGGGGCTGAAGCTTTCTTT. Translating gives CASIALRGAEAFF.

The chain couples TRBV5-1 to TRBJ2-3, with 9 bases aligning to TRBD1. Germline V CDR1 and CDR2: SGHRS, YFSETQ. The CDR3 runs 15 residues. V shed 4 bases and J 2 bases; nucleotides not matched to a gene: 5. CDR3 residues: CASSRTGAHTDTQYF. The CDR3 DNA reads TGCGCCAGCAGCCGGACAGGGGCGCACACAGATACGCAGTATTTT. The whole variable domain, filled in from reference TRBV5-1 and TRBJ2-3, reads KAGVTQTPRYLIKTRGQQVTLSCSPISGHRSVSWYQQTPGQGLQFLFEYFSETQRNKGNFPGRFSGRQFSNSRSEMNVSTLELGDSALYLCASSRTGAHTDTQYFGPGTRLTVL.

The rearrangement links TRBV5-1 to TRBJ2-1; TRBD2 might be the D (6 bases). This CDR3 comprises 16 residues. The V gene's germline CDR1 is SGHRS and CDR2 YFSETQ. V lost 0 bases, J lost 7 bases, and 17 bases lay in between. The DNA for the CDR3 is TGCGCCAGCAGCTTGGACGGGAGCGTCGGTCGAAATGAGCAGTTCTTC. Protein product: CASSLDGSVGRNEQFF. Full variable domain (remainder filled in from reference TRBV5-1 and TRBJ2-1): KAGVTQTPRYLIKTRGQQVTLSCSPISGHRSVSWYQQTPGQGLQFLFEYFSETQRNKGNFPGRFSGRQFSNSRSEMNVSTLELGDSALYLCASSLDGSVGRNEQFFGPGTRLTVL.

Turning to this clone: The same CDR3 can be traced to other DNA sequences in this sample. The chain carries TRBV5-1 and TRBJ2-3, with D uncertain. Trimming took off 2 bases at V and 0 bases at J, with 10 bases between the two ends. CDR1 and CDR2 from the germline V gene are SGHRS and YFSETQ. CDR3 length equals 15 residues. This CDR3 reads CASSFGRPSTDTQYF. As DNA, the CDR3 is TGCGCCAGCAGCTTTGGGCGGCCAAGCACAGATACGCAGTATTTT.

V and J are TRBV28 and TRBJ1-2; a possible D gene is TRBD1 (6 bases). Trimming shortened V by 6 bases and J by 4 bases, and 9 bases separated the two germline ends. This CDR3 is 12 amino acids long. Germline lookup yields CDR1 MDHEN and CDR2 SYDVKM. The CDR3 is CASRGGFYGYTF. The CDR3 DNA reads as TGTGCCAGCAGGGGGGGCTTCTATGGCTACACCTTC.

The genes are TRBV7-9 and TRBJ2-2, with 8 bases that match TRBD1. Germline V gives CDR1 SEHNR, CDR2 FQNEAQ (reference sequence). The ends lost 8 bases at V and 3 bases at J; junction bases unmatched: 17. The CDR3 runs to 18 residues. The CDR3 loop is CASRIPRRQGSDTGELFF. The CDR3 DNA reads TGTGCCAGCCGCATCCCCCGCCGACAGGGGTCCGACACCGGGGAGCTGTTTTTT.

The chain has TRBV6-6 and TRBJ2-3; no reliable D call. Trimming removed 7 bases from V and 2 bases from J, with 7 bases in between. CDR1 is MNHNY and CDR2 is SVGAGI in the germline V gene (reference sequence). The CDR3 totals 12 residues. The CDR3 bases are TGTGCCAGCACCCTACCCACAGATACGCAGTATTTT. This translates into CASTLPTDTQYF.

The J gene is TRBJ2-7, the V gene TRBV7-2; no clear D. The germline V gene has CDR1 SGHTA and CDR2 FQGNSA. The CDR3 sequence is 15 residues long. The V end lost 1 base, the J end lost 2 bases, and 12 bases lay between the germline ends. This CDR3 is CASSLDWQAPYEQYF. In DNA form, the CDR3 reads TGTGCCAGCAGCTTAGACTGGCAGGCCCCCTACGAGCAGTACTTC.

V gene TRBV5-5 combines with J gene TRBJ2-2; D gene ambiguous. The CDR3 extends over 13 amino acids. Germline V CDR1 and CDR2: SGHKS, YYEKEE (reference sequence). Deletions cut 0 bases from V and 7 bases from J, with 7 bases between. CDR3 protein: CASSLGSYGELFF. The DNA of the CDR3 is TGTGCCAGCAGCTTGGGGAGCTACGGGGAGCTGTTTTTT.

CDR3 region: CASSSTGLDSPLHF. CDR3 nucleotides: TGCGCCAGCAGCTCTACAGGGTTGGATTCACCCCTCCACTTT. The V gene is TRBV5-1, the J gene TRBJ1-6; D may be TRBD1 (6 bases). V was cut by 3 bases and J by 8 bases, with 12 bases left in between. There are 14 residues in the CDR3. Germline CDR1 SGHRS, CDR2 YFSETQ.

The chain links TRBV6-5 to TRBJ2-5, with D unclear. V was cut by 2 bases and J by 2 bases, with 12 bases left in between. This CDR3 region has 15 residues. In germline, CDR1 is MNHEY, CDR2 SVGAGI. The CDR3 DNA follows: TGTGCCAGCAGTTACCGTTCGCTAGGACAAGAGACCCAGTACTTC. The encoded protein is CASSYRSLGQETQYF.

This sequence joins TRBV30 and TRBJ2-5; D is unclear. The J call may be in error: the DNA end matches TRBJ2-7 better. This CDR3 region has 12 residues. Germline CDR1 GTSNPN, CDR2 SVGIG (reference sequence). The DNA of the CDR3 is TGTGCCTGGAGAGACCGTTCCTACGAGCAGTACTTC. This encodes CAWRDRSYEQYF.

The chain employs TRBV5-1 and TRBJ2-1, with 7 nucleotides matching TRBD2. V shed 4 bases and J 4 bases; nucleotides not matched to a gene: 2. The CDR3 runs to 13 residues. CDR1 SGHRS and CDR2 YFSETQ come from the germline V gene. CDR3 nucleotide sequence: TGCGCCAGCAGCAGTAGCGGGTACAATGAGCAGTTCTTC. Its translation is CASSSSGYNEQFF.